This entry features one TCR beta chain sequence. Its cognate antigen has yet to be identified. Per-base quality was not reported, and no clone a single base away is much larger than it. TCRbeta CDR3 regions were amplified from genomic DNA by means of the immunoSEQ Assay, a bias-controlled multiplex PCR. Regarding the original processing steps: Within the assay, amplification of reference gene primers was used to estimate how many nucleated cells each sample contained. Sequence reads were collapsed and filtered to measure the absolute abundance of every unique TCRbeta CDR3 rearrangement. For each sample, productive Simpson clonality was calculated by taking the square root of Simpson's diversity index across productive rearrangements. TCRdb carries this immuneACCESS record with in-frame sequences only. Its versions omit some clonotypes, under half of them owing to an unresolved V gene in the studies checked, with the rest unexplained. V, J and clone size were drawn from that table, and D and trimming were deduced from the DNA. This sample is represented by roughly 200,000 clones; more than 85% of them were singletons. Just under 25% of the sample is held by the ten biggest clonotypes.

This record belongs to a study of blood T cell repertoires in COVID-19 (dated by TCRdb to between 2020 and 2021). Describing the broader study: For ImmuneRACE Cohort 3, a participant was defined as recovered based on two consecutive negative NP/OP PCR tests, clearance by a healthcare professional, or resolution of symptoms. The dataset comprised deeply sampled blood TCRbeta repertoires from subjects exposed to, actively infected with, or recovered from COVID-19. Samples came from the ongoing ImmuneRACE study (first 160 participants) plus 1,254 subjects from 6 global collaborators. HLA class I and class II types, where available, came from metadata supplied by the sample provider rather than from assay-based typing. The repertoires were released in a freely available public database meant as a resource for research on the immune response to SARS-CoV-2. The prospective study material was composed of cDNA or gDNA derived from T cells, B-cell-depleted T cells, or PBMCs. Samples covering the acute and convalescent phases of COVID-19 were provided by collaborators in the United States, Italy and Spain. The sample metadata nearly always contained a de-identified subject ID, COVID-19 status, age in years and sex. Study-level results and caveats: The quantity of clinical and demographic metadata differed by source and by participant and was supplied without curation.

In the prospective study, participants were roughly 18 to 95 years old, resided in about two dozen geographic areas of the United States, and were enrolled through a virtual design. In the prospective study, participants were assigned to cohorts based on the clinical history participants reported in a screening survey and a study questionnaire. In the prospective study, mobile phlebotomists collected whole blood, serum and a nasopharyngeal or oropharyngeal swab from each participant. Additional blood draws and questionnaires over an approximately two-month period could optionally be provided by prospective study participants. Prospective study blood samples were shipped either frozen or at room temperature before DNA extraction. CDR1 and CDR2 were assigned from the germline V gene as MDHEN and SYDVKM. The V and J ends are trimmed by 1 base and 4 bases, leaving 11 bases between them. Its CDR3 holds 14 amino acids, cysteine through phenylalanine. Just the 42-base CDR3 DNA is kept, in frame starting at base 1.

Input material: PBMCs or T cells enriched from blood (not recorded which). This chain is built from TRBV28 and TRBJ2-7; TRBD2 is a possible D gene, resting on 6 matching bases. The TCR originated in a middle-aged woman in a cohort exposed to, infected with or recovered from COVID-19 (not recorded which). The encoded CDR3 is CASSLLASAYEQYF. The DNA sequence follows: TGTGCCAGCAGTTTATTGGCTAGCGCGTACGAGCAGTACTTC.